This passage covers 27 T cell receptor beta chains from one sample sequenced in a study of blood T cell repertoires in COVID-19. Method: immunoSEQ multiplex PCR; TCRdb's copy keeps in-frame clones and lacks some. In the table there are 100,000 to 150,000 clones, 75% to 90% of which are singletons. The material sequenced was peripheral blood. Receptors originate from a woman older than 75 with COVID-19, enrolled during active disease.

This clone was counted between two and nine times. The chain recombines TRBV4-2 with TRBJ2-3, with D perhaps matching TRBD2 (5 bases). Trimming stripped 4 bases from V and 0 bases from J, with 11 bases between. CDR1 is LGHNA, CDR2 YNFKEQ, per germline. CDR3 length: 15 residues. This chain's CDR3 is CASSPTLVSTDTQYF. Here the CDR3 DNA reads TGTGCCAGCAGCCCGACACTAGTTAGCACAGATACGCAGTATTTT.

The chain links TRBV3-1 (or the pseudogene TRBV3-2) to TRBJ2-7, with D tentatively TRBD1 (6 bases). Deletions cut 4 bases from V and 5 bases from J, with 12 bases between. Germline V gene sequence: CDR1 LGHDT, CDR2 YNNKEL (reference sequence). The CDR3 length is 13 residues. The CDR3 nucleotides read TGTGCCAGCAGCCTCCGACAGGTCAACGAGCAGTACTTC. Amino acids: CASSLRQVNEQYF.

The J gene is TRBJ1-1, the V gene TRBV10-3; D is undetermined. CDR1 and CDR2 from the germline V gene are ENHRY and SYGVKD. CDR3 length: 14 residues. The V end lost 10 bases, the J end lost 0 bases, and 15 bases lay between the germline ends. CDR3: CATSSEVMNTEAFF. In nucleotides, the CDR3 is TGTGCCACCTCCTCGGAGGTGATGAACACTGAAGCTTTCTTT.

The chain carries TRBV7-2 and TRBJ2-5, with D maybe TRBD2 (6 bases). CDR3 size: 13 residues. V lost 3 bases and J lost 5, with 10 bases in between. CDR1 and CDR2 (germline): SGHTA, FQGNSA. Here the CDR3 DNA reads TGTGCCAGCAGCTTGGGACTTCGTGAGACCCAGTACTTC. Its translation is CASSLGLRETQYF.

J is TRBJ2-1 and V is TRBV5-1; 9 nucleotides line up with TRBD1. Germline CDR1 SGHRS, CDR2 YFSETQ. V lost 4 bases and J lost 7; bases outside the gene matches: 12. The CDR3 is 16 residues long. CDR3 sequence: CASSTRDRDPSNEQFF. The CDR3, as DNA: TGCGCCAGCAGCACCCGGGACAGGGACCCCTCTAATGAGCAGTTCTTC.

This clone appeared once. V usage is TRBV6-2 or TRBV6-3 and J usage is TRBJ2-4; D not resolved. The V gene lost 2 bases and the J gene lost 0 bases, with 14 bases spanning the gap. The CDR3 sequence is 17 residues long. Germline assignment: CDR1 MNHEY and CDR2 SVGEGT. The CDR3 sequence: CASSYPDKPPAKNIQYF. CDR3 sequence (DNA): TGTGCCAGCAGTTACCCCGATAAGCCCCCAGCCAAAAACATTCAGTACTTC.

V usage is TRBV6-5 and J usage is TRBJ1-1, with 10 nucleotides matching TRBD1. Unmatched junction bases numbered 5, after V lost 5 bases and J lost 5 bases. Germline assignment: CDR1 MNHEY and CDR2 SVGAGI. The CDR3 is 14 amino acids. CDR3 in amino acids: CASSPGTGVTEAFF. In nucleotides, the CDR3 is TGTGCCAGCAGTCCCGGGACAGGGGTTACTGAAGCTTTCTTT.

Only a few counts were recorded for this clone. Here the CDR3 DNA reads TGCGCCAGCAGCCAAGGGCCGGGGAGCTCTGGAAACACCATATATTTT. The encoded protein is CASSQGPGSSGNTIYF. This chain joins TRBV4-1 and TRBJ1-3, with unresolved D. Germline CDR1 reads MGHRA; CDR2 reads YSYEKL. This CDR3 has 16 amino acids. The V gene lost 1 base and the J gene lost 0 bases, with 10 bases spanning the gap.

J is TRBJ2-7 and V is TRBV28; D not resolved. Germline V CDR1 and CDR2: MDHEN, SYDVKM. CDR3 length equals 12 residues. Trimming removed 3 bases at V and 2 bases at J, with 5 bases between. For the CDR3, the DNA is TGTGCCAGCAGTTTCCAGGCCTACGAGCAGTACTTC. Its translation: CASSFQAYEQYF.

The gene calls are TRBV19 and TRBJ1-5, with 7 bases lining up with TRBD1. The CDR3 runs 14 residues. V lost 4 bases and J lost 5; bases outside the gene matches: 5. Germline V gene sequence: CDR1 LNHDA, CDR2 SQIVND (reference sequence). The CDR3 region has the DNA TGTGCCAGTAGTACACAGGGGCGTTATCAGCCCCAGCATTTT. Translation: CASSTQGRYQPQHF.

The CDR3: CASSQTQGYEQYF. For the CDR3, the DNA is TGTGCCAGCAGCCAAACACAGGGTTACGAGCAGTACTTC. The chain recombines TRBV4-2 with TRBJ2-7; possibly TRBD1 for D (6 bases). V lost 2 bases to trimming and J lost 4 bases, with 9 bases between them. The CDR3 is 13 amino acids. Germline assignment: CDR1 LGHNA and CDR2 YNFKEQ.

V is TRBV18 and J is TRBJ2-3, with D perhaps matching TRBD2 (6 bases). The V end lost 4 bases, the J end lost 4 bases, and 15 bases lay between the germline ends. The germline V gene has CDR1 KGHSH and CDR2 LQKENI. The CDR3 is 15 residues long. The CDR3 loop reads CASSLAPGAADTQYF. The CDR3 bases are TGTGCCAGCTCACTTGCACCGGGAGCGGCAGATACGCAGTATTTT.

The table lists this clone with a count of one. The chain uses TRBV28 and TRBJ2-3, with 7 bases that match TRBD2. CDR3 length equals 17 residues. CDR1 and CDR2 (germline): MDHEN, SYDVKM. V dropped 3 bases and J dropped 2; count of bases not matched to a gene: 11. In DNA, the CDR3 is TGTGCCAGCAGTTTCGCCGGGGTGGGAGGGCCCACAGATACGCAGTATTTT. Protein: CASSFAGVGGPTDTQYF. Using reference TRBV28 and TRBJ2-3 for the parts outside the CDR3, the full variable domain is DVKVTQSSRYLVKRTGEKVFLECVQDMDHENMFWYRQDPGLGLRLIYFSYDVKMKEKGDIPEGYSVSREKKERFSLILESASTNQTSMYLCASSFAGVGGPTDTQYFGPGTRLTVL.

This chain uses TRBV29-1 with TRBJ2-7, with 15 nucleotides matching TRBD2. V shed 6 bases, J shed 1 base, and the junction held 7 bases outside the gene matches. The CDR3 is made up of 16 amino acids. The germline V gene encodes CDR1 SQVTM and CDR2 ANQGSEA. CDR3 amino acids: CSVSGTSGRRSYEQYF. Here the CDR3 DNA reads TGCAGCGTGTCCGGGACTAGCGGGAGGAGATCCTACGAGCAGTACTTC.

This sequence joins TRBV12-3 or TRBV12-4 and TRBJ1-2; D may be TRBD1 (5 bases). V was pared by 3 bases and J by 6 bases, with 8 bases between. The CDR3 loop spans 12 amino acids. The CDR3 region is CASSLGGNGYTF. DNA of the CDR3: TGTGCCAGCAGTTTGGGGGGGAATGGCTACACCTTC.

The gene calls are TRBV5-1 and TRBJ2-1; TRBD2 aligns across 7 bases. Germline assignment: CDR1 SGHRS and CDR2 YFSETQ. The CDR3 totals 15 residues. V lost 3 bases to trimming and J lost 4 bases; unmatched junction nucleotides: 7. In nucleotides, the CDR3 is TGCGCCAGCAGCTCACCCAGCGGGAAATACAATGAGCAGTTCTTC. Protein sequence: CASSSPSGKYNEQFF.

V gene TRBV19 combines with J gene TRBJ2-6; 7 bases map to TRBD1. The germline gives CDR1 LNHDA, CDR2 SQIVND (reference sequence). This CDR3 has 18 amino acids. With V trimmed by 5 bases and J by 0 bases, 10 bases remained unmatched. CDR3 protein: CASSPRDRGNSGANVLTF. DNA for the CDR3: TGTGCCAGTAGTCCCCGGGACAGAGGAAACTCTGGGGCCAACGTCCTGACTTTC.

This clone was seen a single time. The chain couples TRBV9 to TRBJ2-7, with D tentatively TRBD1 (5 bases). V gave up 4 bases and J gave up 5 bases, with 16 bases separating them. CDR3 length: 14 residues. CDR1 is SGDLS and CDR2 is YYNGEE in the germline V gene. CDR3 region: CASSPRPGADEQYF. The CDR3 nucleotides are TGTGCCAGCAGCCCGAGGCCTGGGGCGGACGAGCAGTACTTC.

This chain connects TRBV18 to TRBJ2-7, with 7 bases that match TRBD1. The CDR3 contains 15 residues. Germline V lookup: CDR1 KGHSH, CDR2 LQKENI. With 2 bases clipped from V and 5 bases from J, the junction kept 9 bases outside the gene matches. The CDR3 reads CASSPNRGPVHEQYF. CDR3 nucleotide sequence: TGTGCCAGCTCACCAAACAGGGGACCGGTCCACGAGCAGTACTTC.

V is TRBV4-1 and J is TRBJ2-1; D is perhaps TRBD2 (6 bases). CDR1 is MGHRA and CDR2 is YSYEKL in the germline V gene. This CDR3 is 15 amino acids long. V was shortened by 1 base and J by 4 bases, with 11 bases between the two germline ends. The CDR3 protein is CASSQAPGVYNEQFF. CDR3 DNA sequence: TGCGCCAGCAGCCAAGCGCCGGGAGTTTACAATGAGCAGTTCTTC.

The chain links TRBV5-3 to TRBJ2-1; TRBD2 matches at 15 bases. TRBV5-3 is known as an ORF, though its function is uncertain. V gave up 5 bases and J gave up 3 bases; unmatched junction bases: 6. The CDR3 has 17 residues. CDR3 nucleotides: TGTGCCAGAAGTTGGACTAGCGGGAGGGATTACTACAATGAGCAGTTCTTC. Residues: CARSWTSGRDYYNEQFF.

The chain has TRBV6-1 and TRBJ1-2; 8 bases match TRBD1. This CDR3 has 14 residues. Germline values: CDR1 MNHNS, CDR2 SASEGT. The ends lost 0 bases at V and 6 bases at J; junction bases unmatched: 3. The CDR3 DNA follows: TGTGCCAGCAGTGAAGCGCTGACAGGGGATGGCTACACCTTC. Its protein is CASSEALTGDGYTF.

The V call is TRBV5-1, the J call TRBJ2-7; D is perhaps TRBD1 (5 bases). There are 14 residues in the CDR3. In germline, CDR1 is SGHRS, CDR2 YFSETQ. V gave up 0 bases and J gave up 5 bases, with 12 bases separating them. CDR3 nucleotides: TGCGCCAGCAGCTTGGCGGTGCAGGGTAACGAGCAGTACTTC. Its protein product is CASSLAVQGNEQYF.

The chain uses TRBV28 and TRBJ1-3, with 7 bases lining up with TRBD1. The CDR3 runs 15 residues. Unmatched junction bases numbered 7, after V lost 2 bases and J lost 6 bases. Germline lookup yields CDR1 MDHEN and CDR2 SYDVKM. The CDR3 spells CASSLDGTVQNTIYF. CDR3 coding DNA: TGTGCCAGCAGTTTAGACGGGACAGTACAAAACACCATATATTTT.

The V gene is TRBV5-1, the J gene TRBJ2-3, with 8 bases that match TRBD2. The CDR3 is 17 amino acids. CDR1 is SGHRS, CDR2 YFSETQ, per germline. The V and J ends lost 0 bases and 2 bases, in that order; junction bases with no gene match: 8. The CDR3 here is CASSLGAAGGFTDTQYF. DNA for the CDR3: TGCGCCAGCAGCTTGGGTGCCGCGGGAGGCTTCACAGATACGCAGTATTTT.

The CDR3 DNA reads as TGTGCCAGCAGCCAAGTGGATAGACAGGGGATTTTCACCGGGGAGCTGTTTTTT. Amino acid sequence: CASSQVDRQGIFTGELFF. The rearrangement joins TRBV27 to TRBJ2-2; TRBD1 matches 8 bases. Unmatched junction bases numbered 16, after V lost 6 bases and J lost 4 bases. The CDR3 is 18 amino acids. CDR1 and CDR2 (germline): MNHEY, SMNVEV (reference sequence).

Here the CDR3 reads CASITTPLAYQPQHF. The CDR3 DNA reads as TGTGCCAGCATTACGACTCCCCTGGCGTATCAGCCCCAGCATTTT. The J gene is TRBJ1-5, the V gene TRBV6-1; D gene ambiguous. The CDR3 runs 15 residues. Germline assignment: CDR1 MNHNS and CDR2 SASEGT. V lost 7 bases and J lost 5, with 18 bases in between.